One sample yielded the 27 T cell receptor beta chains listed below, sequenced in a study of blood T cell repertoires in COVID-19. Sequenced by immunoSEQ multiplex PCR; TCRdb stores in-frame clones only, minus some. The top ten hold about 17% of the sample, which has 150,000 to 200,000 clones, around 82% seen once. The material sequenced was PBMCs or T cells enriched from blood (not recorded which). These TCRs come from a woman aged 45-59 years with acute COVID-19.

The rearrangement links TRBV27 to TRBJ1-3; D ambiguous. Deletions cut 0 bases from V and 4 bases from J, with 10 bases between. The V gene's germline CDR1 is MNHEY and CDR2 SMNVEV (reference sequence). This CDR3 region has 15 residues. The CDR3 nucleotides are TGTGCCAGCAGTTTATCGTTTAGCCCAGGAAACACCATATATTTT. Protein: CASSLSFSPGNTIYF.

V and J are TRBV5-5 and TRBJ2-5; 8 nucleotides agree with TRBD1. This CDR3 comprises 16 residues. CDR1 is SGHKS, CDR2 YYEKEE, per germline (reference sequence). The junction had 12 bases not matched to a gene; V was cut back by 4 bases and J by 4 bases. The CDR3 nucleotides are TGTGCCAGCAGCCGGGGACAGGTGGGAGGTGTAGAGACCCAGTACTTC. Its translation is CASSRGQVGGVETQYF.

This clone was recorded only once. The rearrangement uses TRBV28 and TRBJ1-2; perhaps TRBD1 as D (6 bases). The V gene lost 6 bases and the J gene lost 4 bases, with 12 bases spanning the gap. The CDR3 contains 13 residues. CDR1 is MDHEN, CDR2 SYDVKM, per germline. CDR3 loop: CASRSDRPYGYTF. CDR3 DNA sequence: TGTGCCAGCAGATCAGACAGGCCCTATGGCTACACCTTC.

The chain recombines TRBV6-5 with TRBJ2-3; TRBD2 matches 8 bases. Germline V gene lookup returns CDR1 MNHEY and CDR2 SVGAGI. The V and J ends lost 8 bases and 6 bases, in that order; junction bases with no gene match: 13. The CDR3 spans 15 residues. The CDR3 nucleotides read TGTGCCAGCCTTCCCCGGGGGGGAACAGGGGATACGCAGTATTTT. It is translated as CASLPRGGTGDTQYF.

This clone was counted only a few times. The chain uses TRBV28 and TRBJ1-6, with D perhaps TRBD1 (5 bases). Trimming left V 2 bases short and J 7 bases short, with 9 bases between. Germline V CDR1 and CDR2: MDHEN, SYDVKM. The CDR3 totals 14 residues. The CDR3 here is CASSLGRGNSPLHF. Here the CDR3 DNA reads TGTGCCAGCAGTTTAGGCCGGGGGAATTCACCCCTCCACTTT.

V is TRBV6-1 and J is TRBJ1-2; 11 bases align to TRBD1. J was trimmed by 4 bases and V by 3 bases; bases with no gene match: 4. Germline lookup yields CDR1 MNHNS and CDR2 SASEGT. The CDR3 length is 15 residues. Written as DNA, the CDR3 is TGTGCCAGCAGTGACGGGACAGGGGGTATCTATGGCTACACCTTC. This sequence encodes CASSDGTGGIYGYTF.

This rearrangement joins TRBV18 to TRBJ1-1; possible D gene TRBD1, 5 bases. Per germline, CDR1 KGHSH and CDR2 LQKENI. The CDR3 consists of 16 residues. Trimming took off 4 bases at V and 1 base at J, with 16 bases between the two ends. The CDR3 nucleotides read TGTGCCAGCTCACTTTGGACACCCTCCGGGAACACTGAAGCTTTCTTT. It specifies CASSLWTPSGNTEAFF.

There are a few counts of this clone. The chain uses TRBV11-2 and TRBJ2-5; 9 bases match TRBD1. From germline, CDR1 is SGHAT and CDR2 FQNNGV. The CDR3 loop spans 18 amino acids. Unmatched junction bases numbered 13, after V lost 0 bases and J lost 5 bases. CDR3 bases: TGTGCCAGCAGCTTAGATCGTTCCTGGGACAGGGATTCGGAGACCCAGTACTTC. This encodes CASSLDRSWDRDSETQYF.

The chain has TRBV6-1 and TRBJ2-1; 7 positions match TRBD2. This CDR3 spans 13 amino acids. The trim removed 3 bases at V and 6 bases at J, leaving 2 bases unmatched. Germline CDR1 is MNHNS and CDR2 is SASEGT. CDR3 loop: CASSDREGNEQFF. The CDR3 bases are TGTGCCAGCAGTGACAGGGAGGGCAATGAGCAGTTCTTC.

The chain combines TRBV14 with TRBJ2-5, with 7 bases that match TRBD1. Per the germline V gene, CDR1 is SGHDN and CDR2 is FVKESK. The length of the CDR3 is 15 residues. V lost 4 bases to trimming and J lost 4 bases; unmatched junction nucleotides: 9. DNA for the CDR3: TGTGCCAGCAGCCTCCGGGACAGAATATCAGAGACCCAGTACTTC. Amino acids: CASSLRDRISETQYF.

The rearrangement links TRBV5-4 to TRBJ2-6; the match to TRBD1 covers 8 bases. This CDR3 spans 17 amino acids. In germline, CDR1 is SGHNT, CDR2 YYREEE (reference sequence). With V trimmed by 4 bases and J by 2 bases, 8 bases remained unmatched. The CDR3 protein is CASSPGTGLAGANVLTF. CDR3 nucleotide sequence: TGTGCCAGCAGCCCGGGGACAGGTCTTGCTGGGGCCAACGTCCTGACTTTC.

This clone showed up just a few times. The chain couples TRBV15 to TRBJ1-1; possibly TRBD1 for D (5 bases). Germline CDR1 is LNHNV and CDR2 is YYDKDF (reference sequence). Trimming shortened V by 0 bases and J by 1 base, and 6 bases separated the two germline ends. This CDR3 contains 14 residues. CDR3 protein: CATSRDQGNTEAFF. In DNA, the CDR3 is TGTGCCACCAGCAGAGATCAGGGGAACACTGAAGCTTTCTTT.

The chain couples TRBV14 to TRBJ2-3, with TRBD2 identical over 12 bases. The CDR3 is made up of 17 amino acids. Germline values: CDR1 SGHDN, CDR2 FVKESK. Trimming at V came to 0 bases and at J to 8 bases, leaving 9 bases not matched to a gene. CDR3 sequence (DNA): TGTGCCAGCAGCCAAGATTCGGCTAGCGGGGGGGCAGGTACGCAGTATTTT. As protein: CASSQDSASGGAGTQYF.

This clone came up a few times. This chain joins TRBV5-4 and TRBJ1-4, with 9 bases fitting TRBD1. Germline V lookup: CDR1 SGHNT, CDR2 YYREEE (reference sequence). The CDR3 is made up of 15 amino acids. V lost 0 bases to trimming and J lost 7 bases; unmatched junction nucleotides: 4. The CDR3 coding sequence is TGTGCCAGCAGCTTGGTGGGACAGGGAGGTGAAAAACTGTTTTTT. Translated, it gives CASSLVGQGGEKLFF.

In its sample, this clone was seen once. The genes are TRBV10-3 and TRBJ1-5, with TRBD1 as a possible D gene (5 bases). V was trimmed by 0 bases and J by 4 bases, leaving 7 bases between them. CDR1 and CDR2 (germline): ENHRY, SYGVKD. The CDR3 loop spans 14 amino acids. The CDR3 sequence: CAISESEGNQPQHF. As DNA, the CDR3 is TGTGCCATCAGTGAGTCGGAGGGGAATCAGCCCCAGCATTTT.

The rearrangement joins TRBV19 to TRBJ1-1; D is possibly TRBD1 (5 bases). CDR3 size: 14 residues. V was clipped by 7 bases and J by 0 bases, with 12 bases between them. Germline assignment: CDR1 LNHDA and CDR2 SQIVND (reference sequence). This chain's CDR3 is CASNVGGMNTEAFF. As DNA, the CDR3 is TGTGCCAGTAACGTGGGGGGTATGAACACTGAAGCTTTCTTT.

The gene calls are TRBV2 and TRBJ1-6, with D unresolved. CDR1 SNHLY and CDR2 FYNNEI come from the germline V gene. The CDR3 is 14 amino acids. V was cut by 0 bases and J by 7 bases, with 7 bases left in between. CDR3 amino acids: CASSEARGNSPLHF. The CDR3 DNA is TGTGCCAGCAGTGAAGCCCGAGGGAATTCACCCCTCCACTTT.

This sequence joins TRBV6-4 and TRBJ2-1, with 9 bases lining up with TRBD1. CDR3 length: 15 residues. Germline trimming cut 6 bases from V and 3 bases from J; bases unmatched to any gene: 6. Germline assignment: CDR1 MRHNA and CDR2 SNTAGT. CDR3 bases: TGTGCCAGCAGCCGGACAGGGGATAACTACAATGAGCAGTTCTTC. It encodes CASSRTGDNYNEQFF.

This clone turned up a few times. This chain connects TRBV7-2 to TRBJ1-2, with D unresolved. The germline V gene has CDR1 SGHTA and CDR2 FQGNSA. Trimming removed 0 bases at V and 4 bases at J, with 6 bases between. The CDR3 runs to 13 residues. The CDR3 nucleotides are TGTGCCAGCAGCTTAGCCCGACTCTATGGCTACACCTTC. As protein: CASSLARLYGYTF. Drawing the rest from reference TRBV7-2 and TRBJ1-2, the complete variable domain is GAGVSQSPSNKVTEKGKDVELRCDPISGHTALYWYRQSLGQGLEFLIYFQGNSAPDKSGLPSDRFSAERTGGSVSTLTIQRTQQEDSAVYLCASSLARLYGYTFGSGTRLTVV.

J is TRBJ1-3 and V is TRBV6-5, with D unresolved. Germline assignment: CDR1 MNHEY and CDR2 SVGAGI. This CDR3 is built from 15 residues. V lost 5 bases and J 0 bases, leaving 11 bases between the germline ends. The CDR3 DNA reads TGTGCCAGCAGTAGCCTTGGTTCCTCTGGAAACACCATATATTTT. Translated: CASSSLGSSGNTIYF.

The chain links TRBV4-3 to TRBJ1-2, with TRBD1 identical over 8 bases. Germline V gene sequence: CDR1 LGHNA, CDR2 YSLEER. The CDR3 is made up of 14 amino acids. Trimming at V came to 3 bases and at J to 5 bases, leaving 5 bases not matched to a gene. CDR3: CASSHNRGRYGYTF. The CDR3 DNA is TGCGCCAGCAGCCATAACAGGGGGAGGTATGGCTACACCTTC.

This clone was seen a handful of times. The chain uses TRBV18 and TRBJ2-1; D might be TRBD2 (5 bases). The germline gives CDR1 KGHSH, CDR2 LQKENI. Trimming removed 0 bases from V and 6 bases from J, with 9 bases in between. The CDR3 totals 14 residues. The DNA for the CDR3 is TGTGCCAGCTCACCACCCCACGGGGTCAATGAGCAGTTCTTC. Encoded protein: CASSPPHGVNEQFF.

This chain uses TRBV7-9 with TRBJ1-1; weak D call: TRBD1 (5 bases). This CDR3 is built from 11 residues. The V and J ends lost 2 bases and 8 bases respectively, with 6 bases between them. Germline V gives CDR1 SEHNR, CDR2 FQNEAQ (reference sequence). Here the CDR3 reads CASSLRGEAFF. CDR3 nucleotides: TGTGCCAGCAGCTTAAGGGGAGAAGCTTTCTTT.

This clone was detected only a few times. The V call is TRBV27, the J call TRBJ1-5, with 7 bases identical to TRBD1. Trimming took 7 bases from V and 6 from J; bases not matched to a gene: 3. This CDR3 has 12 amino acids. Germline V gene sequence: CDR1 MNHEY, CDR2 SMNVEV (reference sequence). The CDR3 DNA reads TGTGCCAGCACCCAGGGGGGTCAGCCCCAGCATTTT. Translating it yields CASTQGGQPQHF.

This chain connects TRBV9 to TRBJ1-6, with D perhaps matching TRBD1 (6 bases). The V end lost 4 bases, the J end lost 6 bases, and 14 bases lay between the germline ends. The CDR3 is 15 amino acids. The germline V gene encodes CDR1 SGDLS and CDR2 YYNGEE. The CDR3 DNA sequence: TGTGCCAGCAGCCCCCAAGGGGGTAGTAATTCACCCCTCCACTTT. It specifies CASSPQGGSNSPLHF.

This clone has a single count. The genes are TRBV7-8 and TRBJ2-3; perhaps TRBD2 as D (7 bases). Deletions cut 1 base from V and 0 bases from J, with 11 bases between. From germline, CDR1 is SGHVS and CDR2 FQNEAQ. The CDR3 consists of 16 residues. CDR3 in DNA: TGTGCCAGCAGCTTAGAGGGGGGGGCTAGCACAGATACGCAGTATTTT. Translated: CASSLEGGASTDTQYF.

This chain uses TRBV28 with TRBJ1-2, with D possibly being TRBD1 (5 bases). The ends were cut back, 6 bases at V and 5 bases at J, with 16 bases in the middle. In germline, CDR1 is MDHEN, CDR2 SYDVKM. CDR3 length equals 14 residues. CDR3 sequence (DNA): TGTGCCAGCAGCCCCCCGGACATGACTTATGGCTACACCTTC. Amino acid sequence: CASSPPDMTYGYTF.